The sequence of this T cell receptor (beta chain) was determined in a study of blood T cell repertoires in COVID-19. Whole-study context: COVID-19 samples collected from the United States, Italy and Spain covered acute and convalescent phases. PBMCs, B-cell-depleted T cells, or T cells provided the cDNA or gDNA that made up the material.

Using immunoSEQ multiplex PCR, the repertoire was profiled, and TCRdb retains in-frame clones only, with some absent. The sample lists under 450,000 clones; about 90% were seen once. The age range of participants was about 18 to 89 years, with residence in 20 to 25 US areas. Participants' reported clinical history set cohort assignment. Deletions cut 2 bases from V and 1 base from J, with 11 bases between. The CDR3 consists of 15 residues. From germline, CDR1 is SEHNR and CDR2 FQNEAQ (reference sequence). The sequence was collected from a woman in her 30s who had recovered from COVID-19. This chain connects TRBV7-9 to TRBJ1-2; D gene unclear. The specimen was PBMCs or T cells enriched from blood (not recorded which). CDR3 loop: CASSLRAEVNYGYTF. CDR3 nucleotide sequence: TGTGCCAGCAGCTTACGGGCGGAGGTTAACTATGGCTACACCTTC.